Listed below are T cell receptor beta chains from one sample, sequenced in a study of OX40 agonist ivuxolimab in advanced cancers. Libraries were prepared by immunoSEQ multiplex PCR; TCRdb keeps only in-frame clonotypes and omits some of them. Counted here are about 75,000 clones, 90% occurring once; the ten biggest clones make up 0.3% to 0.4%. Sequencing used CD4+ or CD8+ T cells sorted from blood, obtained in a trial of the OX40 agonist ivuxolimab. Every receptor here comes from an adult with an advanced solid tumor such as melanoma, head and neck, liver or kidney cancer. Each CDR3 is given with its conserved first and last residue. A D gene is named only where the DNA matches it firmly. Where a row states a size, it is once, few, many or the class of an expanded clone; other rows omit it.

CDR3 length: 14
V gene: TRBV5-1
clone size: .
J gene: TRBJ2-2
D gene: .
CDR3 DNA: TGCGCCAGCAGCTTGGCCCTTAACACCGGGGAGCTGTTTTTT
CDR3 protein: CASSLALNTGELFF

CDR3 length: 12
V gene: TRBV11-3
clone size: .
J gene: TRBJ2-1
D gene: .
CDR3 DNA: TGTGCCAGCAGCTTAGTGGGGGGGCTGCAGTTCTTC
CDR3 protein: CASSLVGGLQFF

CDR3 length: 12
V gene: TRBV7-8
clone size: .
J gene: TRBJ2-1
D gene: .
CDR3 DNA: TGTGCCAGCAGCCAAAGAGCGGGTGAGCAGTTCTTC
CDR3 protein: CASSQRAGEQFF

CDR3 length: 11
V gene: TRBV5-1
clone size: few
J gene: TRBJ1-1
D gene: .
CDR3 DNA: TGCGCCAGCAGCCAGGACACTGAAGCTTTCTTT
CDR3 protein: CASSQDTEAFF

CDR3 length: 16
V gene: TRBV5-5
clone size: .
J gene: TRBJ1-5
D gene: .
CDR3 DNA: TGTGCCAGCAGCGCGGGTGGTGGATCAAGCAATCAGCCCCAGCATTTT
CDR3 protein: CASSAGGGSSNQPQHF

CDR3 length: 18
V gene: TRBV28
clone size: .
J gene: TRBJ2-7
D gene: TRBD2
CDR3 DNA: TGTGCCAGCAGTCCGGTGGTAACTAGCGGGAGGAGCAACTACGAGCAGTACTTC
CDR3 protein: CASSPVVTSGRSNYEQYF

CDR3 length: 13
V gene: TRBV29-1
clone size: .
J gene: TRBJ1-1
D gene: .
CDR3 DNA: TGCAGCGTTGAAGAACAGGGAAACACTGAAGCTTTCTTT
CDR3 protein: CSVEEQGNTEAFF

CDR3 length: 15
V gene: TRBV5-1
clone size: .
J gene: TRBJ2-3
D gene: .
CDR3 DNA: TGCGCCAGCAGCTTGGATAGCGTCAAGACAGATACGCAGTATTTT
CDR3 protein: CASSLDSVKTDTQYF

CDR3 length: 15
V gene: TRBV7-8
clone size: .
J gene: TRBJ2-7
D gene: .
CDR3 DNA: TGTGCCAGCAGTTTCCTCGCCGGGACTGCAATTGAGCAGTACTTC
CDR3 protein: CASSFLAGTAIEQYF

CDR3 length: 13
V gene: TRBV5-6
clone size: .
J gene: TRBJ2-1
D gene: .
CDR3 DNA: TGTGCCAGCAGCCAGATCGGCGACAATGAGCAGTTCTTC
CDR3 protein: CASSQIGDNEQFF

CDR3 length: 13
V gene: TRBV29-1
clone size: .
J gene: TRBJ1-2
D gene: TRBD1
CDR3 DNA: TGCAGCGTTGAGACAGGGACCAACTATGGCTACACCTTC
CDR3 protein: CSVETGTNYGYTF

CDR3 length: 16
V gene: TRBV5-5
clone size: .
J gene: TRBJ1-6
D gene: TRBD1
CDR3 DNA: TGTGCCAGCAGCTGGGGGGACAGCCCAGAATTTTCACCCCTCCACTTT
CDR3 protein: CASSWGDSPEFSPLHF

CDR3 length: 14
V gene: TRBV9
clone size: .
J gene: TRBJ1-5
D gene: .
CDR3 DNA: TGTGCCAGCAGCGTAGGCGATAGCAATCAGCCCCAGCATTTT
CDR3 protein: CASSVGDSNQPQHF

CDR3 length: 15
V gene: TRBV6-5
clone size: .
J gene: TRBJ1-3
D gene: TRBD1
CDR3 DNA: TGTGCCAGCACGACAGGGACCTACTCTGGAAACACCATATATTTT
CDR3 protein: CASTTGTYSGNTIYF

CDR3 length: 16
V gene: TRBV27
clone size: .
J gene: TRBJ2-1
D gene: .
CDR3 DNA: TGTGCCAGCAGTTTATCAGGCTTAGGGTCCCTTAATGAGCAGTTCTTC
CDR3 protein: CASSLSGLGSLNEQFF

CDR3 length: 13
V gene: TRBV6-5
clone size: .
J gene: TRBJ2-2
D gene: TRBD1
CDR3 DNA: TGTGCCTTCTCCCGGGACAGGGCCGGGGAGCTGTTTTTT
CDR3 protein: CAFSRDRAGELFF

CDR3 length: 11
V gene: TRBV19
clone size: .
J gene: TRBJ2-7
D gene: .
CDR3 DNA: TGTGCCAGTAGTATTGGGTACGAGCAGTACTTC
CDR3 protein: CASSIGYEQYF

CDR3 length: 12
V gene: TRBV18
clone size: .
J gene: TRBJ2-2
D gene: .
CDR3 DNA: TGTGCCAGCTCACGGGACCTCGGGGAGCTGTTTTTT
CDR3 protein: CASSRDLGELFF

CDR3 length: 12
V gene: TRBV6-1
clone size: .
J gene: TRBJ2-5
D gene: .
CDR3 DNA: TGTGCCAGCAGTCCAGGGGAGGGTGCCCAGTACTTC
CDR3 protein: CASSPGEGAQYF

CDR3 length: 17
V gene: TRBV27
clone size: .
J gene: TRBJ2-2
D gene: TRBD2
CDR3 DNA: TGTGCCAGCAGTTTAAATCCCAGCGGGGGGGCCACCGGGGAGCTGTTTTTT
CDR3 protein: CASSLNPSGGATGELFF